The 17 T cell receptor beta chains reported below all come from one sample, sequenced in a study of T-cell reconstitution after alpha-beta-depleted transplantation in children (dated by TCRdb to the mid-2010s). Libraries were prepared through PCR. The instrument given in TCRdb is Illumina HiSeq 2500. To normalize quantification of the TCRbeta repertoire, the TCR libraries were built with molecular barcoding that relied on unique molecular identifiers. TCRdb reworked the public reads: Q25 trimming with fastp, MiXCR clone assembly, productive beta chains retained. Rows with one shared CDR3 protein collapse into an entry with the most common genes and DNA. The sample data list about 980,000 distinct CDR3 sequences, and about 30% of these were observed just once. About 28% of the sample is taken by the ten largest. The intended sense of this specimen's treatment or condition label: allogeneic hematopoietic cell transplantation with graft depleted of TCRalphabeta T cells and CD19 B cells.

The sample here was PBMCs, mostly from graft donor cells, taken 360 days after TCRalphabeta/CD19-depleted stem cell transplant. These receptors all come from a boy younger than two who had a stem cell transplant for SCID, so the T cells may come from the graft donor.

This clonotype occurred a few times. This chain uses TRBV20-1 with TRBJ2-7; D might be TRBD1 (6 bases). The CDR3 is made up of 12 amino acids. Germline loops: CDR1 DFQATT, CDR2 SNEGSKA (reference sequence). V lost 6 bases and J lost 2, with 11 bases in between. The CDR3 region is CSAPGHPYEQYF. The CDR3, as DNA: TGCAGTGCACCGGGACACCCCTACGAGCAGTACTTC.

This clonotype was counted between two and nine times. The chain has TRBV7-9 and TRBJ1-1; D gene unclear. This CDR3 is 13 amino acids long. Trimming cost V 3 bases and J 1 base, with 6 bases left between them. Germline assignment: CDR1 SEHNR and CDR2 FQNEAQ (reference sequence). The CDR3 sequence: CASSFPRNTEAFF. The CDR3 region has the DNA TGTGCCAGCAGCTTCCCAAGGAACACTGAAGCTTTCTTT. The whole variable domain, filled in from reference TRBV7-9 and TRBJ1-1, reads DTGVSQNPRHKITKRGQNVTFRCDPISEHNRLYWYRQTLGQGPEFLTYFQNEAQLEKSRLLSDRFSAERPKGSFSTLEIQRTEQGDSAMYLCASSFPRNTEAFFGQGTRLTVV.

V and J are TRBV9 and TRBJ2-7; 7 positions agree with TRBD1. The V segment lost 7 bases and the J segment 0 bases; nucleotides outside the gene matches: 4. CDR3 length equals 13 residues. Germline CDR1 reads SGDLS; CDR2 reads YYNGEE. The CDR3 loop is CASGGTVSYEQYF. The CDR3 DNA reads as TGTGCCAGCGGTGGGACAGTCTCCTACGAGCAGTACTTC.

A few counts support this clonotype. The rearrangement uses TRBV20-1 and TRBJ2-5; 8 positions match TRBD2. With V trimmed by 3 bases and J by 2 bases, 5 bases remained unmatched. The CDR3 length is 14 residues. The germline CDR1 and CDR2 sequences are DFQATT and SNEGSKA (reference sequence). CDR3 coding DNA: TGCAGTGCTAGGGTGGCGGGGGGTCAAGAGACCCAGTACTTC. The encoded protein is CSARVAGGQETQYF.

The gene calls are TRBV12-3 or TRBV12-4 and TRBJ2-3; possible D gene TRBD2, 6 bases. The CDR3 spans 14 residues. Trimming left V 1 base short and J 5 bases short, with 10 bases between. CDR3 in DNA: TGTGCCAGCAGTTTAGGGTCGACTAGAGATACGCAGTATTTT. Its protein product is CASSLGSTRDTQYF.

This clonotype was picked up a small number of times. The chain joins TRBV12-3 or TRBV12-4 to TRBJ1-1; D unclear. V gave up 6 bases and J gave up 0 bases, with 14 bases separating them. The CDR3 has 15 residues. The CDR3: CASRGTLGVNTEAFF. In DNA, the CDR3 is TGTGCCAGCAGGGGAACTTTAGGAGTGAACACTGAAGCTTTCTTT.

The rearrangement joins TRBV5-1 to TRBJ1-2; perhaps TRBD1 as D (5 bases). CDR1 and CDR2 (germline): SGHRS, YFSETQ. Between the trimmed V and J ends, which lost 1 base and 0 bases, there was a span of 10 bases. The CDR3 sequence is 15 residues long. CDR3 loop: CASSLLGGTNYGYTF. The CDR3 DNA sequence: TGCGCCAGCAGCTTGTTGGGGGGTACTAACTATGGCTACACCTTC.

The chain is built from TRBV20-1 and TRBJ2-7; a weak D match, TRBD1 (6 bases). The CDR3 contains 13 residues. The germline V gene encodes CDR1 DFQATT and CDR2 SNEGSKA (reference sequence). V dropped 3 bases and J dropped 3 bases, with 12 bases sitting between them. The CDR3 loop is CSARDSRVYEQYF. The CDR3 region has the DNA TGCAGTGCTAGGGACAGCCGCGTCTACGAGCAGTACTTC.

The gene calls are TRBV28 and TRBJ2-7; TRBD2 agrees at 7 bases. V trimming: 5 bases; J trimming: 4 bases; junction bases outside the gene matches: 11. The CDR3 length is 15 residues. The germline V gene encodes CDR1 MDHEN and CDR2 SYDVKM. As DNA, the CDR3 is TGTGCCAGCAGTGAGATCGAGAGCGGGGTGTACGAGCAGTACTTC. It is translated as CASSEIESGVYEQYF.

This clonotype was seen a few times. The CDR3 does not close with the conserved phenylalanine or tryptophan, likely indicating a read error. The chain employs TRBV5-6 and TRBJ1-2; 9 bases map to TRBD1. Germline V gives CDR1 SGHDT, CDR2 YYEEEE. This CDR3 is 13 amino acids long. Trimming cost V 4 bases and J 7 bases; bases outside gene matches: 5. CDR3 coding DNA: TGTGCCAGCAGCCGGGACAGGGTATTTGGCTACACCTAC. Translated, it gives CASSRDRVFGYTY.

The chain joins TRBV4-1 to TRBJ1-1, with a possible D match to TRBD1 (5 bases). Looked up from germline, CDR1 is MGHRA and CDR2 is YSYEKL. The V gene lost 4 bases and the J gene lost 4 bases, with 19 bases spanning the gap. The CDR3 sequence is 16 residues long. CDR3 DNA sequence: TGCGCCAGCAGCCTCTCATGGAGGCAGGGAGCCACTGAAGCTTTCTTT. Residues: CASSLSWRQGATEAFF.

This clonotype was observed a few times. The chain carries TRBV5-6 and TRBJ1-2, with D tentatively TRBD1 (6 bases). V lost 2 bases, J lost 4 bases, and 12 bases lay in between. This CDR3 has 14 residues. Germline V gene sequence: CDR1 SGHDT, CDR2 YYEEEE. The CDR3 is CASSFNRVLYGYTF. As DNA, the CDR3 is TGTGCCAGCAGCTTTAACAGGGTACTCTATGGCTACACCTTC.

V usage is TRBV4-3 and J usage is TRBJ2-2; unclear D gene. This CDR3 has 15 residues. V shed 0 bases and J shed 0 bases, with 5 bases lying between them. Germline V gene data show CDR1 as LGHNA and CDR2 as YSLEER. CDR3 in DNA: TGCGCCAGCAGCCAAGATCGCCCGAACACCGGGGAGCTGTTTTTT. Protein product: CASSQDRPNTGELFF.

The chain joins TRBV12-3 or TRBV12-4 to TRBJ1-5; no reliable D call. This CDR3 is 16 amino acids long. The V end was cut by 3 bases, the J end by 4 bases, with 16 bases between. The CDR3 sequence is CASSFTEVSGNQPQHF. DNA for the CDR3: TGTGCCAGCAGTTTTACAGAGGTCTCGGGGAATCAGCCCCAGCATTTT.

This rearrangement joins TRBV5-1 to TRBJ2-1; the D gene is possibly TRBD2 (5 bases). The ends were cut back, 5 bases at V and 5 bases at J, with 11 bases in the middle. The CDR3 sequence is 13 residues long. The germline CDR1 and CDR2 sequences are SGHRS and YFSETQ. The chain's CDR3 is CASRFGLDNEQFF. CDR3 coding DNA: TGCGCCAGCAGGTTCGGACTGGACAATGAGCAGTTCTTC.

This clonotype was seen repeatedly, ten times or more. Written as DNA, the CDR3 is TGCAGCATTCTAGACGTAACAGGGGGCTACGAGCAGTACTTC. It is translated as CSILDVTGGYEQYF. This chain links TRBV29-1 with TRBJ2-7, with 8 bases aligning to TRBD1. The germline V gene encodes CDR1 SQVTM and CDR2 ANQGSEA. V gave up 8 bases and J gave up 3 bases; unmatched junction bases: 12. The CDR3 runs 14 residues.

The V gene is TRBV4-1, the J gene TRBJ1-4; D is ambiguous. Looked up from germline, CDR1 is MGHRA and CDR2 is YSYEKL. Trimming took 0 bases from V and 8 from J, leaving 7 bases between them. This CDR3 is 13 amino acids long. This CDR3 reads CASSQDWEEKLFF. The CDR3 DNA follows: TGCGCCAGCAGCCAAGACTGGGAGGAAAAACTGTTTTTT.